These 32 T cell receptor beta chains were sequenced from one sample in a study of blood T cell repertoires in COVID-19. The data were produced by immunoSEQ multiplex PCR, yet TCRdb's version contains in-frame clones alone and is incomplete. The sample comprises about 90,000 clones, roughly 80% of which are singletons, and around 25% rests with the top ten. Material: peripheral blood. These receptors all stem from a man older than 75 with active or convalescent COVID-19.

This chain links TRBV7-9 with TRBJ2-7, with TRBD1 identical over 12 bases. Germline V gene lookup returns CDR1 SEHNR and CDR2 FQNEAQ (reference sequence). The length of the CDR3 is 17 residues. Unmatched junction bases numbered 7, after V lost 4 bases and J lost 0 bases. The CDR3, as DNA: TGTGCCAGCAGCTCCGGGACAGGGGGCACAAGCTCCTACGAGCAGTACTTC. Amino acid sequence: CASSSGTGGTSSYEQYF.

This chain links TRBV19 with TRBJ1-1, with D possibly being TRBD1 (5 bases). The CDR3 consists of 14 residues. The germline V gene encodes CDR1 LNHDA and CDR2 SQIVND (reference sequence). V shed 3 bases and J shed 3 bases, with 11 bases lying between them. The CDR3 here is CASSMQGGYTEAFF. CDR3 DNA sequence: TGTGCCAGTAGTATGCAGGGAGGGTACACTGAAGCTTTCTTT.

The CDR3, as DNA: TGTGCCAGCAGAGCCGGACAGGGAGGGAACACTGAAGCTTTCTTT. Its protein is CASRAGQGGNTEAFF. This rearrangement joins TRBV6-6 to TRBJ1-1; 8 bases map to TRBD1. J lost 1 base, V lost 6 bases, and 7 bases had no gene match. CDR1 and CDR2 from the germline V gene are MNHNY and SVGAGI (reference sequence). This CDR3 spans 15 amino acids.

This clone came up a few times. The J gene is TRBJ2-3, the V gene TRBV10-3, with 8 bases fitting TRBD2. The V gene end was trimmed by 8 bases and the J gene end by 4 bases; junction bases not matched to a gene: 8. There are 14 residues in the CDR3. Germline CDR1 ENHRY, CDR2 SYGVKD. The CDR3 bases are TGTGCCATCTGGACCGGGACTAGTGCAGATACGCAGTATTTT. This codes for CAIWTGTSADTQYF.

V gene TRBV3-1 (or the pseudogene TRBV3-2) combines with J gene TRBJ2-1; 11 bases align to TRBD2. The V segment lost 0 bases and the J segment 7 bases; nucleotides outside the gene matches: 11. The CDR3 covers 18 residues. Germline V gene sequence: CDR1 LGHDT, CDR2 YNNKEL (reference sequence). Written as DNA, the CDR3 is TGTGCCAGCAGCCAAGAAGGTAGCGGGGGGGATATAAAAAATGAGCAGTTCTTC. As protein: CASSQEGSGGDIKNEQFF.

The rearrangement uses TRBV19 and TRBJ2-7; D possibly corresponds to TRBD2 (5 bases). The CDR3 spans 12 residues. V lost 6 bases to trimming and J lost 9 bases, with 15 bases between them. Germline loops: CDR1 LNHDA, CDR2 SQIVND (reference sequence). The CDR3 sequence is CASSLQGRRQYF. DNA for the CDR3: TGTGCCAGTAGCCTTCAAGGGAGAAGGCAGTACTTC. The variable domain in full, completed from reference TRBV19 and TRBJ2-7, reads DGGITQSPKYLFRKEGQNVTLSCEQNLNHDAMYWYRQDPGQGLRLIYYSQIVNDFQKGDIAEGYSVSREKKESFPLTVTSAQKNPTAFYLCASSLQGRRQYFGPGTRLTVT.

The CDR3 DNA follows: TGTGCCAGCAGAACGGGACTAGTCTGGTTCTCGCAGTATTTT. Protein product: CASRTGLVWFSQYF. This rearrangement joins TRBV28 to TRBJ2-3, with 8 bases matching TRBD2. Germline CDR1 is MDHEN and CDR2 is SYDVKM. The CDR3 extends over 14 amino acids. The V and J ends lost 6 bases and 10 bases, in that order; junction bases with no gene match: 12.

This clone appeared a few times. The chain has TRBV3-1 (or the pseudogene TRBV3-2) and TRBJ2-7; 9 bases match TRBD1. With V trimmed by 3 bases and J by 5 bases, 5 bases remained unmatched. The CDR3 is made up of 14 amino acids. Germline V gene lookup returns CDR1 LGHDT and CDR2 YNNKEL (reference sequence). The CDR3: CASSQGTGSHEQYF. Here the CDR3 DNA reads TGTGCCAGCAGCCAGGGGACAGGGAGCCACGAGCAGTACTTC.

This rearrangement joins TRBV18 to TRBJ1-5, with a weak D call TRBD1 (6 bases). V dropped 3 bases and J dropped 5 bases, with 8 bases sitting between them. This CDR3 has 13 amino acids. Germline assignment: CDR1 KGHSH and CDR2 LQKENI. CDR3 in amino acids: CASSPAGDQPQHF. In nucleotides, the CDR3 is TGTGCCAGCTCACCCGCAGGGGATCAGCCCCAGCATTTT.

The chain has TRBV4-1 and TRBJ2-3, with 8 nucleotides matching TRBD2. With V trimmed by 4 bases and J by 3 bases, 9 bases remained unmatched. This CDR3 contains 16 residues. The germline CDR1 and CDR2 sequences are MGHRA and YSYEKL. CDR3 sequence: CASSPRLRGGTDTQYF. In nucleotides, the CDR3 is TGCGCCAGCAGCCCCCGACTTCGCGGGGGGACAGATACGCAGTATTTT.

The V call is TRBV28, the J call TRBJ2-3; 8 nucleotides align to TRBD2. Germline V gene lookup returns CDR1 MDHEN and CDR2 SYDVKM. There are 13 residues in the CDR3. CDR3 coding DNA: TGTACCTGTAGCGGGGACAGCACAGATACGCAGTATTTT. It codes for CTCSGDSTDTQYF.

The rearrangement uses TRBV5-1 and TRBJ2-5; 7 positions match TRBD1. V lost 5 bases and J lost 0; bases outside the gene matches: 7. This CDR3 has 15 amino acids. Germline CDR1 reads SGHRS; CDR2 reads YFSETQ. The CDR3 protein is CASSSGTEYQETQYF. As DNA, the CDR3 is TGCGCCAGCAGTTCCGGGACAGAGTACCAAGAGACCCAGTACTTC.

CDR3: CASRSGGGQPQHF. CDR3 DNA sequence: TGTGCCAGCAGATCAGGGGGCGGGCAGCCCCAGCATTTT. The rearrangement links TRBV2 to TRBJ1-5; TRBD1 matches 8 bases. With 6 bases clipped from V and 7 bases from J, the junction kept 5 bases outside the gene matches. Germline loops: CDR1 SNHLY, CDR2 FYNNEI. CDR3 length: 13 amino acids.

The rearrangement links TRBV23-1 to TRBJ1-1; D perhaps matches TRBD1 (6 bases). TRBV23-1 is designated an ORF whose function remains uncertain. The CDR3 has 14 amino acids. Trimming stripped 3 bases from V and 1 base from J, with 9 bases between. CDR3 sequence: CASSQPTGNTEAFF. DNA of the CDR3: TGCGCCAGCAGTCAGCCGACAGGGAACACTGAAGCTTTCTTT.

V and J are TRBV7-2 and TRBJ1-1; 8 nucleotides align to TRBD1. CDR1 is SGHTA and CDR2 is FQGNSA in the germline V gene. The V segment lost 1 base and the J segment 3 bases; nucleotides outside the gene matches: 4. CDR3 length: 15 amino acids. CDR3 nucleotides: TGTGCCAGCAGCTTAGATGGACAGGGAGACACTGAAGCTTTCTTT. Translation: CASSLDGQGDTEAFF.

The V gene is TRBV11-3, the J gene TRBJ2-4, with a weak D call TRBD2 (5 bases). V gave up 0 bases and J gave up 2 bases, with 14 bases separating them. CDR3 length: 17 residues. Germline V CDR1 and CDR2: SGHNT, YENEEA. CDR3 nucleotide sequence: TGTGCCAGCAGCTTAGACGGAGGCAGTTCTTCCAAAAACATTCAGTACTTC. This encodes CASSLDGGSSSKNIQYF.

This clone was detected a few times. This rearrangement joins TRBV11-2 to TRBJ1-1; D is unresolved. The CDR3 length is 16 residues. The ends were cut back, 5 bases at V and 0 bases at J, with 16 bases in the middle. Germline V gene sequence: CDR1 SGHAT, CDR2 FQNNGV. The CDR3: CASSPPPVGVNTEAFF. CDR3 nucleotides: TGTGCCAGCAGCCCACCCCCGGTGGGAGTGAACACTGAAGCTTTCTTT.

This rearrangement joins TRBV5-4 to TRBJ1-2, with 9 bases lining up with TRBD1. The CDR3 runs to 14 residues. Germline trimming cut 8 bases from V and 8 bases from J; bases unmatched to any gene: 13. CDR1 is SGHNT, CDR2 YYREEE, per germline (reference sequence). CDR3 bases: TGTGCCAGGAGAGAGGAAACAGGGGGCGAGGGCTACACCTTC. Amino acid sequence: CARREETGGEGYTF. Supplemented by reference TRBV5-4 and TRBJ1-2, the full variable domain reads ETGVTQSPTHLIKTRGQQVTLRCSSQSGHNTVSWYQQALGQGPQFIFQYYREEENGRGNFPPRFSGLQFPNYSSELNVNALELDDSALYLCARREETGGEGYTFGSGTRLTVV.

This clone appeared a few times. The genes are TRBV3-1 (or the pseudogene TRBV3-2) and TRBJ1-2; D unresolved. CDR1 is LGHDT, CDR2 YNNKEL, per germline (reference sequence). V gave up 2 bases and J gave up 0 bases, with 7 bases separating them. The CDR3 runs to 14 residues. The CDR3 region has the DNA TGTGCCAGCAGCCAACTCATAGCTAACTATGGCTACACCTTC. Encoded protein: CASSQLIANYGYTF.

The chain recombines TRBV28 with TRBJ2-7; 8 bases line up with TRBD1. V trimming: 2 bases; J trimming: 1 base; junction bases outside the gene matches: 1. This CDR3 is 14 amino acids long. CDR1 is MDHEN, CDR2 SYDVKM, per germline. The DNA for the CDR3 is TGTGCCAGCAGTTTAAGACAGGGGTCCTACGAGCAGTACTTC. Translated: CASSLRQGSYEQYF.

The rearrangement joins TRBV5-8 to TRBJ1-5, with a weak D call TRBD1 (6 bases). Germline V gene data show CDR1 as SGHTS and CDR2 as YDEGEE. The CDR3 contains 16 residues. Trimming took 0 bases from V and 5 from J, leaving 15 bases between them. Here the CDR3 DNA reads TGTGCCAGCAGCTTGGCGTTATGGGACAACTATCAGCCCCAGCATTTT. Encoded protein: CASSLALWDNYQPQHF.

The CDR3 region has the DNA TGTGCCAGCAAAGGGACATTTAACTATGGCTACACCTTC. This sequence encodes CASKGTFNYGYTF. V usage is TRBV9 and J usage is TRBJ1-2, with a weak D call TRBD1 (6 bases). This CDR3 is built from 13 residues. Trimming stripped 6 bases from V and 1 base from J, with 10 bases between. From germline, CDR1 is SGDLS and CDR2 YYNGEE.

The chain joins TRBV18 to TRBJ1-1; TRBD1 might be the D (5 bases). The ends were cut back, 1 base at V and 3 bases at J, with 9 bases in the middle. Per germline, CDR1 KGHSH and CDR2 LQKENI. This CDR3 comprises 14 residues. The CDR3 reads CASSPQGYDTEAFF. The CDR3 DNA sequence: TGTGCCAGCTCACCACAGGGGTACGACACTGAAGCTTTCTTT.

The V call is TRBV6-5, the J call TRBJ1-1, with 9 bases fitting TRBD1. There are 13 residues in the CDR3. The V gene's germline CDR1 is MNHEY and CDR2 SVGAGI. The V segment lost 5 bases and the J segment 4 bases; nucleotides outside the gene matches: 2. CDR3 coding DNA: TGTGCCAGCAGTCAGACAGGGGGCACTGAAGCTTTCTTT. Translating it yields CASSQTGGTEAFF.

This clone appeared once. The CDR3 loop reads CASSKRQSSYNSPLHF. The CDR3 DNA follows: TGTGCCAGCAGCAAACGACAGAGCTCCTATAATTCACCCCTCCACTTT. The V and J genes are TRBV7-6 and TRBJ1-6; D perhaps matches TRBD1 (5 bases). Germline V gene data show CDR1 as SGHVS and CDR2 as FNYEAQ. V was cut by 5 bases and J by 0 bases, with 11 bases left in between. The CDR3 totals 16 residues.

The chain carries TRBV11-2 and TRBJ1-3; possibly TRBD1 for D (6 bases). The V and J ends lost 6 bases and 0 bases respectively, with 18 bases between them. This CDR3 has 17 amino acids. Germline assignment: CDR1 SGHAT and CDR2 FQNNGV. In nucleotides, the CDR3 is TGTGCCAGCAGTCGTACCGGCGGGGGGCACTCTGGAAACACCATATATTTT. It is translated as CASSRTGGGHSGNTIYF.

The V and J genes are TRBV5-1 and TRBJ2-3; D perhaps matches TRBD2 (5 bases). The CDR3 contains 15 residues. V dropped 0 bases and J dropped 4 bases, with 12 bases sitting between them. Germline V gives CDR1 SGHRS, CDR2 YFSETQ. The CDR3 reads CASSLGSARSDTQYF. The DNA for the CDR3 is TGCGCCAGCAGCTTGGGTAGCGCACGTTCAGATACGCAGTATTTT.

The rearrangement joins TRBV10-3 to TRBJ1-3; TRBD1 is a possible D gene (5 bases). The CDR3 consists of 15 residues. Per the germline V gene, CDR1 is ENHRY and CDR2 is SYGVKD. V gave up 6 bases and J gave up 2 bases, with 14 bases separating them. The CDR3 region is CAISLQVTAGNTIYF. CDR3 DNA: TGTGCCATCAGCCTACAGGTGACAGCTGGAAACACCATATATTTT.

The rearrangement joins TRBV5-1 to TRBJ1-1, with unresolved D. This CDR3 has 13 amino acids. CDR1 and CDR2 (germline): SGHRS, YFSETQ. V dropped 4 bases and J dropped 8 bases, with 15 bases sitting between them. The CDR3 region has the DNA TGCGCCAGCAGCCCCGCGGGAGGGCCCGAAGCTTTCTTT. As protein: CASSPAGGPEAFF.

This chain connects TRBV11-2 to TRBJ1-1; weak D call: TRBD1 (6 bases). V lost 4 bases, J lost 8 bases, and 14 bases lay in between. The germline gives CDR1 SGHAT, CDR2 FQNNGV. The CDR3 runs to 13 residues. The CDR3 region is CASSSWGQTEAFF. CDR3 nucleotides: TGTGCCAGCAGCTCCTGGGGGCAGACAGAAGCTTTCTTT.

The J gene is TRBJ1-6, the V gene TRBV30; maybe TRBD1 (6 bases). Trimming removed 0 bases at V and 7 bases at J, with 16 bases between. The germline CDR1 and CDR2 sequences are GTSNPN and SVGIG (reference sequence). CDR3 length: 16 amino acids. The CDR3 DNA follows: TGTGCCTGGAGTGTACCCCAGGGGCGAACGAATTCACCCCTCCACTTT. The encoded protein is CAWSVPQGRTNSPLHF.

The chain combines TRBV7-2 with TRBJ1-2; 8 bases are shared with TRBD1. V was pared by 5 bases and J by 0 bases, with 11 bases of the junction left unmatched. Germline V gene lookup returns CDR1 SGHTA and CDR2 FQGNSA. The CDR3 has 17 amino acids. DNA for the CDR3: TGTGCCAGCAGCCCCGGACAGGGAAGGTCGGCTAACTATGGCTACACCTTC. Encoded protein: CASSPGQGRSANYGYTF.